The 10 T cell receptor beta chains below come from one sample, sequenced in a study of patients and donors after allogeneic stem cell transplantation. TCRdb fed the RT-PCR reads into MiXCR, producing one record per CDR3 protein. The sample carries over 350,000 distinct CDR3 sequences, under 20% recorded once. Sequenced sample: blood, either unsorted or a sorted T cell fraction (not recorded which). These receptors originate from a human donor who was either an allogeneic HSCT recipient or a stem cell or donor lymphocyte infusion donor (not recorded which). It is not recorded whose cells these are; they may come from a transplant donor.

This clonotype showed up just a few times. The chain uses TRBV20-1 and TRBJ1-4, with a tentative D call TRBD1 (6 bases). Trimming cost V 3 bases and J 3 bases, with 11 bases left between them. The CDR3 consists of 14 residues. Germline V lookup: CDR1 DFQATT, CDR2 SNEGSKA (reference sequence). For the CDR3, the DNA is TGCAGTGCTAGTATCGGGGGCGCTAATGAAAAACTGTTTTTT. Amino acid sequence: CSASIGGANEKLFF.

This clonotype was observed a few times. The chain carries TRBV6-1 and TRBJ1-2; D is perhaps TRBD1 (5 bases). Germline CDR1 MNHNS, CDR2 SASEGT. Between the trimmed V and J ends, which lost 6 bases and 2 bases, there was a span of 19 bases. CDR3 length equals 16 residues. The CDR3 DNA sequence: TGTGCCAGCAGGACCCTCCAGGGAGGGAGGAACTATGGCTACACCTTC. It specifies CASRTLQGGRNYGYTF.

The chain recombines TRBV9 with TRBJ2-7; D tentatively fits TRBD1 or TRBD2 (5 bases each). Trimming took 0 bases from V and 5 from J, leaving 6 bases between them. The CDR3 has 12 amino acids. CDR1 and CDR2 from the germline V gene are SGDLS and YYNGEE. For the CDR3, the DNA is TGTGCCAGCAGCGTAGGGGACGACGAGCAGTACTTC. Translating gives CASSVGDDEQYF.

The table lists this clonotype with a few counts. The rearrangement uses TRBV28 and TRBJ1-3; no firm D call. The length of the CDR3 is 15 residues. The germline V and J ends were trimmed by 6 bases and 0 bases, with 12 bases remaining between them. The germline gives CDR1 MDHEN, CDR2 SYDVKM. This chain's CDR3 is CASSSGGLSGNTIYF. The CDR3 nucleotides are TGTGCCAGCAGCTCAGGTGGACTCTCTGGAAACACCATATATTTT.

The CDR3 bases are TGCGCCAGCAGCCAAGGTGGGACAGGGAGGAAGGAGACCCAGTACTTC. It codes for CASSQGGTGRKETQYF. The chain has TRBV4-3 and TRBJ2-5; 9 positions match TRBD1. CDR3 length: 16 residues. The V and J ends lost 1 base and 5 bases, in that order; junction bases with no gene match: 8. Germline values: CDR1 LGHNA, CDR2 YSLEER.

This clonotype was seen a handful of times. V and J are TRBV6-5 and TRBJ1-1; TRBD1 agrees at 9 bases. CDR1 MNHEY and CDR2 SVGAGI come from the germline V gene. J lost 5 bases, V lost 0 bases, and 4 bases had no gene match. CDR3 length: 15 amino acids. The CDR3 DNA is TGTGCCAGCAGTTACTCGGGACAGGGACTGACTGAAGCTTTCTTT. This gives the protein CASSYSGQGLTEAFF.

This clonotype was seen a handful of times. The genes are TRBV9 and TRBJ1-2; D may be TRBD1 (5 bases). The CDR3 contains 17 residues. Trimming removed 2 bases at V and 3 bases at J, with 20 bases between. In germline, CDR1 is SGDLS, CDR2 YYNGEE. CDR3 nucleotide sequence: TGTGCCAGCAGCGTTAACCCCATCAGGGCTGGGGACTATGGCTACACCTTC. Translating it yields CASSVNPIRAGDYGYTF.

This sequence joins TRBV24-1 and TRBJ1-2; D possibly corresponds to TRBD1 (5 bases). CDR1 and CDR2 (germline): KGHDR, SFDVKD. The CDR3 runs 13 residues. Trimming removed 5 bases at V and 7 bases at J, with 13 bases between. CDR3: CATSGDPARGYTF. CDR3 nucleotide sequence: TGTGCCACCAGTGGGGACCCCGCCCGTGGCTACACCTTC.

This clonotype occurred many times. The chain couples TRBV4-3 to TRBJ1-1, with D perhaps TRBD1 (6 bases). The V gene lost 4 bases and the J gene lost 3 bases, with 12 bases spanning the gap. CDR1 and CDR2 from the germline V gene are LGHNA and YSLEER. This CDR3 contains 14 residues. CDR3 DNA sequence: TGCGCCAGCAGCCCCGGAGGGGGTTACACTGAAGCTTTCTTT. Protein sequence: CASSPGGGYTEAFF.

The chain links TRBV7-9 to TRBJ1-3, with 9 bases matching TRBD1. The length of the CDR3 is 16 residues. V lost 4 bases and J lost 2; bases outside the gene matches: 6. Germline V CDR1 and CDR2: SEHNR, FQNEAQ (reference sequence). For the CDR3, the DNA is TGTGCCAGCAGCTGGAGCCGGACAGGGGCTGGAAACACCATATATTTT. This encodes CASSWSRTGAGNTIYF.